The 14 T cell receptor beta chains presented below share a single source sample, sequenced in a study of human T cells and chemical hapten exposure (dated by TCRdb to the early 2020s). Library method: RACE. Sequencing was performed on a NextSeq 500. Using fastp trimming at Q25 and MiXCR clonotype assembly, TCRdb reanalyzed the public sequencing data and kept in-frame beta chains. Each entry is one CDR3 protein sequence, shown with its most common DNA and genes. For this sample there are about 190,000 distinct CDR3 sequences; roughly a quarter appear just once. Together, the top ten hold 2% to 3% of the sample. The sample's time point label, in plain terms: patch test 3, about 24 weeks after DPC sensitization. In the paper's terms, the treatment or condition label means: therapeutic diphenylcyclopropenone sensitization with weekly scalp DPC. This material consisted of whole blood, taken in connection with sensitization to the hapten diphenylcyclopropenone (DPC). These receptor sequences come from a woman between 40 and 50 years old with alopecia areata. Some clones in this sample may be carry-over from other donors' samples.

The table lists this clonotype with a few counts. One end of the junction does not line up with germline, which may come from a read error. The chain carries TRBV29-1 and TRBJ2-1, with D unclear. The CDR3 consists of 13 residues. Germline CDR1 is SQVTM and CDR2 is ANQGSEA. CDR3 in DNA: TGCAGCGTTGAGGGCTTCGCCTACATGTACAAGATCTTC. This codes for CSVEGFAYMYKIF.

In its sample, this clonotype was seen a few times. In nucleotides, the CDR3 is TGTGCCAGCAGTTCCCCGGTCCAAAAAAGCTACGAGCAGTACTTC. Amino acid sequence: CASSSPVQKSYEQYF. V is TRBV28 and J is TRBJ2-7; the D is unclear. The germline gives CDR1 MDHEN, CDR2 SYDVKM. CDR3 length: 15 amino acids. The germline V and J ends were trimmed by 4 bases and 3 bases, with 16 bases remaining between them. The complete variable domain, with remaining parts taken from reference TRBV28 and TRBJ2-7, reads DVKVTQSSRYLVKRTGEKVFLECVQDMDHENMFWYRQDPGLGLRLIYFSYDVKMKEKGDIPEGYSVSREKKERFSLILESASTNQTSMYLCASSSPVQKSYEQYFGPGTRLTVT.

This clonotype was observed a few times. The V and J genes are TRBV18 and TRBJ1-2; a weak D match, TRBD1 (5 bases). The CDR3 is 13 amino acids. The V end lost 3 bases, the J end lost 8 bases, and 13 bases lay between the germline ends. CDR1 and CDR2 from the germline V gene are KGHSH and LQKENI. The CDR3 loop is CASSPRREDGYTF. In nucleotides, the CDR3 is TGTGCCAGCTCACCGCGCAGGGAAGACGGCTACACCTTC. Supplemented by reference TRBV18 and TRBJ1-2, the full variable domain reads NAGVMQNPRHLVRRRGQEARLRCSPMKGHSHVYWYRQLPEEGLKFMVYLQKENIIDESGMPKERFSAEFPKEGPSILRIQQVVRGDSAAYFCASSPRREDGYTFGSGTRLTVV.

This chain joins TRBV12-3 or TRBV12-4 and TRBJ1-2, with TRBD1 matching 7 bases. CDR3 length: 13 amino acids. The J segment lost 4 bases and the V segment lost 5 bases, leaving 4 bases of the junction unmatched. CDR3 sequence reads: CASSPGTAYGYTF. CDR3 nucleotide sequence: TGTGCCAGCAGTCCCGGGACAGCCTATGGCTACACCTTC.

This clonotype came up a few times. The CDR3 DNA is TGCAGCGTTAGCGGGAGGACCTACAATGAGCAGTTCTTC. It translates to CSVSGRTYNEQFF. The genes are TRBV29-1 and TRBJ2-1; TRBD2 agrees at 9 bases. CDR1 SQVTM and CDR2 ANQGSEA come from the germline V gene. The CDR3 contains 13 residues. Trimming at V came to 5 bases and at J to 2 bases, leaving 1 base not matched to a gene.

V gene TRBV27 combines with J gene TRBJ2-1, with 10 bases aligning to TRBD1. Germline V lookup: CDR1 MNHEY, CDR2 SMNVEV (reference sequence). V lost 3 bases, J lost 4 bases, and 6 bases stayed unmatched. The CDR3 contains 16 residues. The CDR3 DNA reads TGTGCCAGCAGTTTCCCCGACAGGGGGCGGTACAATGAGCAGTTCTTC. It yields the protein CASSFPDRGRYNEQFF.

This clonotype has only one observation. CDR3 region: CASSPARGTQETQYF. For the CDR3, the DNA is TGTGCCAGCAGTCCAGCGCGGGGAACACAAGAGACCCAGTACTTC. This chain links TRBV6-6 with TRBJ2-5; D perhaps matches TRBD2 (6 bases). The V gene's germline CDR1 is MNHNY and CDR2 SVGAGI (reference sequence). V lost 5 bases and J 2 bases, leaving 15 bases between the germline ends. The CDR3 runs 15 residues.

The chain is built from TRBV6-2 or TRBV6-3 and TRBJ1-1; D call uncertain. Trimming stripped 6 bases from V and 5 bases from J, with 16 bases between. CDR1 and CDR2 (germline): MNHEY, SVGEGT. The CDR3 has 14 residues. CDR3 region: CASSSGPMGTEAFF. The CDR3 nucleotides read TGTGCCAGCAGCTCCGGGCCGATGGGGACTGAAGCTTTCTTT.

This clonotype was counted only a few times. The genes are TRBV4-3 and TRBJ2-7; 9 nucleotides line up with TRBD2. Trimming took 3 bases from V and 3 from J; bases not matched to a gene: 3. The CDR3 is made up of 14 amino acids. Looked up from germline, CDR1 is LGHNA and CDR2 is YSLEER. CDR3 protein: CASSQREGDYEQYF. The CDR3 DNA reads TGCGCCAGCAGCCAGCGGGAGGGGGACTACGAGCAGTACTTC.

CDR3 protein: CASSRRTMNTEAFF. CDR3 bases: TGTGCCAGCAGCCGACGAACAATGAACACTGAAGCTTTCTTT. V usage is TRBV6-2 or TRBV6-3 and J usage is TRBJ1-1; D unresolved. V dropped 6 bases and J dropped 0 bases, with 11 bases sitting between them. The CDR3 consists of 14 residues. In germline, CDR1 is MNHEY, CDR2 SVGEGT.

This clonotype appeared a few times. CDR3 region: CSVAAAMNTEAFF. CDR3 coding DNA: TGCAGCGTTGCTGCCGCTATGAACACTGAAGCTTTCTTT. The rearrangement links TRBV29-1 to TRBJ1-1; D is unresolved. This CDR3 region has 13 residues. Germline V CDR1 and CDR2: SQVTM, ANQGSEA. The V and J ends lost 4 bases and 0 bases respectively, with 9 bases between them. Supplemented by reference TRBV29-1 and TRBJ1-1, the full variable domain reads SAVISQKPSRDICQRGTSLTIQCQVDSQVTMMFWYRQQPGQSLTLIATANQGSEATYESGFVIDKFPISRPNLTFSTLTVSNMSPEDSSIYLCSVAAAMNTEAFFGQGTRLTVV.

This clonotype was found a few times. The chain joins TRBV7-2 to TRBJ2-3, with D perhaps matching TRBD1 (6 bases). Germline CDR1 SGHTA, CDR2 FQGNSA. There are 14 residues in the CDR3. V was clipped by 5 bases and J by 0 bases, with 9 bases between them. The CDR3 region is CASSLRGSTDTQYF. The DNA of the CDR3 is TGTGCCAGCAGCCTAAGGGGGAGCACAGATACGCAGTATTTT. The full variable domain, with the rest looked up from reference TRBV7-2 and TRBJ2-3, is GAGVSQSPSNKVTEKGKDVELRCDPISGHTALYWYRQSLGQGLEFLIYFQGNSAPDKSGLPSDRFSAERTGGSVSTLTIQRTQQEDSAVYLCASSLRGSTDTQYFGPGTRLTVL.

CDR3 sequence reads: CAISESGRGQETQYF. The CDR3 DNA follows: TGTGCCATCAGTGAGTCCGGGAGGGGTCAGGAGACCCAGTACTTC. V is TRBV10-3 and J is TRBJ2-5; 8 bases match TRBD2. The CDR3 runs to 15 residues. The V segment lost 0 bases and the J segment 5 bases; nucleotides outside the gene matches: 5. The V gene's germline CDR1 is ENHRY and CDR2 SYGVKD.

This clonotype was counted a few times. The chain combines TRBV7-9 with TRBJ2-5; possible D gene TRBD2, 5 bases. V gave up 2 bases and J gave up 2 bases, with 9 bases separating them. CDR3 size: 14 residues. Germline V gene data show CDR1 as SEHNR and CDR2 as FQNEAQ (reference sequence). The CDR3 sequence: CASSLRGIQETQYF. As DNA, the CDR3 is TGTGCCAGCAGCTTACGAGGGATACAAGAGACCCAGTACTTC.